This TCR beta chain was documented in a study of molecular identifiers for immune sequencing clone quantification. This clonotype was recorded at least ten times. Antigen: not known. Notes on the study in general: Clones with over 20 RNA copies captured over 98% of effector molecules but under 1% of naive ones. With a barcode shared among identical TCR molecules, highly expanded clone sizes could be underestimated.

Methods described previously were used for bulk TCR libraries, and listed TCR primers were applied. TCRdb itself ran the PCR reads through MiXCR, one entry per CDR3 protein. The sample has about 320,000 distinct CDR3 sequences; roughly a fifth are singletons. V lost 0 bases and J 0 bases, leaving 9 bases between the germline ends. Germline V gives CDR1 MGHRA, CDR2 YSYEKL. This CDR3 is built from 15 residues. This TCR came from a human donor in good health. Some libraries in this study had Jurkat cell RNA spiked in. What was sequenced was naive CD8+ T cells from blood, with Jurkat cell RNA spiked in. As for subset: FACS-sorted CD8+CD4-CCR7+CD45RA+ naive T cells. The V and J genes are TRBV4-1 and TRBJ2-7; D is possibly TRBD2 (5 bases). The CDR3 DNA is TGCGCCAGCAGCCAAGATCCTGGGAGCTCCTACGAGCAGTACTTC. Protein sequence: CASSQDPGSSYEQYF.